Listed below are T cell receptor beta chains from one sample, sequenced in a study of memory CD4+ T cells and cytomegalovirus serostatus. The method was immunoSEQ multiplex PCR; TCRdb's version includes in-frame clones alone and lacks a portion of them. The data show over 45,000 clones, about 81% seen once. The sample taken for sequencing was memory CD4+ T cells from blood. The receptors originated from an adult in good health and CMV-seronegative. The CDR3 runs from the conserved cysteine through the conserved F or W. D genes are given only for firm matches. The listing skips clone size in some rows; elsewhere it reads once, few, many or a size class.

J gene | clone size | V gene | D gene | CDR3 DNA | CDR3 protein
TRBJ2-1 | once | TRBV7-3 | TRBD2 | TGTGCCAGCAGCCGAGGACTAGTGGGAGTTGAGCAGTTCTTC | CASSRGLVGVEQFF
TRBJ2-3 | NA | TRBV7-2 | NA | TGTGCCAGCAGCACCCCACAGCGCACAGATACGCAGTATTTT | CASSTPQRTDTQYF
TRBJ1-1 | NA | TRBV19 | TRBD1 | TGTGCCAGCATTCATCGGACAGGGAGGACTGAAGCTTTCTTT | CASIHRTGRTEAFF
TRBJ1-6 | NA | TRBV6-5 | TRBD1 | TGTGCCAGCAGTTACTCGGGGACAGGGAATTCACCCCTCCACTTT | CASSYSGTGNSPLHF
TRBJ2-5 | few | TRBV4-1 | TRBD1 | TGCGCCAGCAGCCAGGTACAGGGGGCTGGGGAGACCCAGTACTTC | CASSQVQGAGETQYF
TRBJ2-1 | NA | TRBV7-3 | NA | TGTGCCAGCGCGTCCGGGCGGAACAATGAGCAGTTCTTC | CASASGRNNEQFF
TRBJ2-5 | NA | TRBV4-2 | NA | TGTGCCAGCAGCCAAGTGCTCTCCAACCCTGAGACCCAGTACTTC | CASSQVLSNPETQYF
TRBJ2-3 | NA | TRBV6-4 | NA | TGTGCCAGCAGTACGGACAATCCAGATACGCAGTATTTT | CASSTDNPDTQYF
TRBJ2-1 | NA | TRBV25-1 | TRBD2 | TGTGCCAGCAGTGAACGGTATGGCGGGGGGGGCAATGAGCAGTTCTTC | CASSERYGGGGNEQFF
TRBJ2-7 | NA | TRBV28 | TRBD1 | TGTGCCAGCAGTACCGACAGGGGGTCCTACGAGCAGTACTTC | CASSTDRGSYEQYF
TRBJ2-3 | NA | TRBV7-9 | NA | TGTGCCAGCAGCTTAGGGGTTCGACAGGTCAGCACAGATACGCAGTATTTT | CASSLGVRQVSTDTQYF
TRBJ2-7 | NA | TRBV18 | TRBD1 | TGTGCCAGCTCACCCCTGGGCAGGGGGCAACTGGGAGAGCAGTACTTC | CASSPLGRGQLGEQYF
TRBJ1-1 | few | TRBV5-1 | NA | TGCGCCAGCAGCCCGTCAGGGTTCATGAACACTGAAGCTTTCTTT | CASSPSGFMNTEAFF
TRBJ1-1 | NA | TRBV11-2 | TRBD1 | TGTGCCAGCAGCGTCCCAGGGGGGAGAAGGACTGAAGCTTTCTTT | CASSVPGGRRTEAFF
TRBJ1-3 | NA | TRBV30 | NA | TGTGCCTGGAGTTTGGGGCAGCAGGGAAACACCATATATTTT | CAWSLGQQGNTIYF
TRBJ1-3 | NA | TRBV9 | NA | TGTGCCAGCAGCCCAGAGGGCGGTCAGACTGGAAACACCATATATTTT | CASSPEGGQTGNTIYF
TRBJ2-2 | NA | TRBV5-8 | TRBD1 | TGTGCCAGCAGCGTTACCGGGACAGATTATCGGGAGCTGTTTTTT | CASSVTGTDYRELFF
TRBJ2-3 | NA | TRBV6-1 | NA | TGTGCCAGCACCACAGGACCCTCGAGTACGCAGTATTTT | CASTTGPSSTQYF
TRBJ2-1 | NA | TRBV29-1 | TRBD2 | TGCAGCGCTGCCGCCGAGCTAGCGGGGGTGATCAATGAGCAGTTCTTC | CSAAAELAGVINEQFF
TRBJ2-1 | NA | TRBV4-2 | TRBD2 | TGTGCCAGCAGCCAAGTAGCTAGCGGGGGGGCGAATGAGCAGTTCTTC | CASSQVASGGANEQFF
TRBJ2-4 | NA | TRBV7-2 | NA | TGTGCCAGCAGCTTAGACAAATACATTCAGTACTTC | CASSLDKYIQYF
TRBJ2-7 | NA | TRBV5-1 | NA | TGCGCCAGCAGCATAGGGACGGACCTGGAGCAGTACTTC | CASSIGTDLEQYF
TRBJ1-2 | NA | TRBV28 | NA | TGTGCCAGCAGTGAGATACAGGGCGGAGATGGCTACACCTTC | CASSEIQGGDGYTF
TRBJ2-6 | NA | TRBV28 | NA | TGTGCCAGCACCCGGGGGTCGGGCGGACGCTCTGGGGCCAACGTCCTGACTTTC | CASTRGSGGRSGANVLTF
TRBJ1-5 | NA | TRBV28 | NA | TGTGCCAGCAGTCCTGACCAGCCCCAGCATTTT | CASSPDQPQHF
TRBJ2-5 | NA | TRBV4-3 | NA | TGCGCCAGCAGCCAAGATTTTCGACAGCAAGAGACCCAGTACTTC | CASSQDFRQQETQYF
TRBJ1-1 | NA | TRBV27 | NA | TGTGCCAGCAGCCGACAGGTAAGGACTGAAGCTTTCTTT | CASSRQVRTEAFF